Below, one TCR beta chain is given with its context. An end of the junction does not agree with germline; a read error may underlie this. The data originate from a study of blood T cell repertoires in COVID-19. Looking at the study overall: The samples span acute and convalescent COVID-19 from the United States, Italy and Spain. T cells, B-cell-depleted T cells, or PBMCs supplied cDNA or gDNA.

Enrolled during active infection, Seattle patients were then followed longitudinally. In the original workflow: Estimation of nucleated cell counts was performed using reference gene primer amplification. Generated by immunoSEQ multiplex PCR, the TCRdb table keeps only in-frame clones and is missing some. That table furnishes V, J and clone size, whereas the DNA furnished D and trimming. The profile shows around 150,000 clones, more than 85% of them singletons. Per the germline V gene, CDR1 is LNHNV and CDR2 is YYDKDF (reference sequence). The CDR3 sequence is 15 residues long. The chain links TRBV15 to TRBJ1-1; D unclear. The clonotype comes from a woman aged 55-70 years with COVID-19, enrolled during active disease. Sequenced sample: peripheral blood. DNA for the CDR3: TGTGCCACCAGCAGAGATCGGGAGGGTTCCTTTGGCAGGATGTTT. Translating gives CATSRDREGSFGRMF.